This TCR beta chain was recovered during a study of cytomegalovirus exposure and HLA in healthy donors. Regarding the study as a whole: Solely CMV serostatus was available to characterize immune exposure. One variant, a missense change in DCLRE1C, was linked in a later analysis to TCR beta V- and J-gene trimming.

This PCR relied on a set of 60 Vbeta primers and 13 Jbeta primers. Sequencing used immunoSEQ multiplex PCR; TCRdb keeps in-frame clones, though not all of them. The sample has about 120,000 clones; 60% to 80% are singletons. This clone was detected only once. Its antigen remains unknown. Sequencing was carried out using PBMCs. The clonotype originates from a woman aged 45-59 years in good health and CMV-seronegative.

The CDR3 nucleotides read TGCAGCGCTCAACTAGTTAGAGACTACAATGAGCAGTTCTTC. Its protein product is CSAQLVRDYNEQFF. The genes are TRBV29-1 and TRBJ2-1, with D perhaps TRBD2 (5 bases). Trimming left V 7 bases short and J 3 bases short, with 16 bases between. CDR1 is SQVTM, CDR2 ANQGSEA, per germline. The CDR3 has 14 residues.